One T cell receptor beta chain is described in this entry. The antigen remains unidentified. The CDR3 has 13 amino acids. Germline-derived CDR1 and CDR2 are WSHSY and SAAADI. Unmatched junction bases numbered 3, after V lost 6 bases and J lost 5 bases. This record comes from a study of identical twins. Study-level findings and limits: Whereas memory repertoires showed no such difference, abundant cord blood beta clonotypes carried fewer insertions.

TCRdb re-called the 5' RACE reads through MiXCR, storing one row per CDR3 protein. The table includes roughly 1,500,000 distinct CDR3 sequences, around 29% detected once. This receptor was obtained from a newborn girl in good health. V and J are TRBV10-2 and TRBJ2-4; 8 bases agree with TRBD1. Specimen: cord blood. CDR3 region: CASRRTGQNIQYF. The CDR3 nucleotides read TGCGCCAGCAGGCGGACAGGGCAAAACATTCAGTACTTC.